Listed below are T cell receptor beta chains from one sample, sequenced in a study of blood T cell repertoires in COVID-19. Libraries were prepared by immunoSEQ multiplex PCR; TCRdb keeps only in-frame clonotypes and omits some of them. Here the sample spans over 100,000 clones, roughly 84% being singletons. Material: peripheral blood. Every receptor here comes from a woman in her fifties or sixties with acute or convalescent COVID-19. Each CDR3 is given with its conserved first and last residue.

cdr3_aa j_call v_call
CAWSVLGQGTYEQYF TRBJ2-7 TRBV30
CASGLLGGTEAFF TRBJ1-1 TRBV12-5
CASSPPSNYGYTF TRBJ1-2 TRBV18
CASSESRGLGTEAFF TRBJ1-1 TRBV10-1
CASSPNAPQGNSPLHF TRBJ1-6 TRBV18
CASSQEGPGSVSYNEQFF TRBJ2-1 TRBV4-1
CASSPGVNTEAFF TRBJ1-1 TRBV5-6
CSVERAEDTEAFF TRBJ1-1 TRBV29-1
CASSLGQGDYNYGYTF TRBJ1-2 TRBV7-2
CASSPRHRTNINEQFF TRBJ2-1 TRBV11-1
CASSLGGGRGEKLFF TRBJ1-4 TRBV7-8
CASSEAASGGYEQYF TRBJ2-7 TRBV6-1
CAWSVQGGEPQHF TRBJ1-5 TRBV30
CASRPRGQGVTEAFF TRBJ1-1 TRBV19
CASSLERYEQYF TRBJ2-7 TRBV12-3/TRBV12-4
CASSSGQGGGYTF TRBJ1-2 TRBV6-5
CASRYSIGGGSEQFF TRBJ2-1 TRBV6-5
CASSLNGVPPNGYTF TRBJ1-2 TRBV7-4
CASSQADSPFRANVLTF TRBJ2-6 TRBV3-1/TRBV3-2
CASHPSGGGILETQYF TRBJ2-5 TRBV19
CASSRGYTEAFF TRBJ1-1 TRBV21-1
CASSLGQATNEKLFF TRBJ1-4 TRBV7-7
CASSSFNEQFF TRBJ2-1 TRBV12-3/TRBV12-4